The present T cell receptor beta chain was sequenced within a study of beta chain features in type 1 diabetes. For the study at large: Investigators examined under 140 million sorted cells across all samples. Overall study findings and caveats: A closer apparent resemblance between naive, central memory and Treg TCRB repertoires was seen in patients than in healthy donors. TCRB CDR3s from Type 1 diabetes patients were moderately but significantly shorter in all four CD4+ subsets. A possible short-template PCR bias applies equally to patients and controls.

CD4+ cells of the naive, central memory, regulatory and stem cell-like memory types were sorted via CD45RO/CCR7/CD25/CD127/CD95/CD27. CDR1 SEHNR and CDR2 FQNEAQ come from the germline V gene (reference sequence). Trimming took off 4 bases at V and 8 bases at J, with 11 bases between the two ends. The CDR3 is made up of 13 amino acids. Expressed TCRB transcripts got sequenced, as all isolated RNA was reverse transcribed. Only in-frame clones appear in the TCRdb table, and some are missing; sequencing was by immunoSEQ multiplex PCR. The profile shows some 660,000 clones, over 11% of them singletons. As for this clone: Its antigen is undetermined.

This receptor was obtained from a man aged 18 to 29 with type 1 diabetes. Specimen: naive CD4+ T cells from blood. The rearrangement joins TRBV7-9 to TRBJ1-4; D remains ambiguous. This chain's CDR3 is CASSSIVREKLFF. The CDR3 DNA is TGTGCCAGCAGCTCCATAGTGCGGGAAAAACTGTTTTTT.